These T cell receptor beta chains were read from a single sample in a study of molecular identifiers for immune sequencing clone quantification. TCRdb reprocessed the PCR reads with MiXCR, giving one entry per CDR3 protein. Of around 65,000 distinct CDR3 sequences in the sample, 15% to 20% were seen once. The specimen was naive CD8+ T cells from blood, with Jurkat cell RNA spiked in. All receptors derive from a human donor in good health. Some libraries in this study had Jurkat cell RNA spiked in. CDR3s include the opening cysteine and the closing phenylalanine or tryptophan. Each record gives: J gene, D gene, clone size, V gene, CDR3 protein, CDR3 DNA. D genes are given only for firm matches. Some rows have no size entry. The others give once, few or many, or a class for an expanded clone.

j_gene: TRBJ2-7
d_gene: TRBD2
abundance: few
v_gene: TRBV7-6
CDR3aa: CASSLELAGAYEQYF
CDR3nt: TGTGCCAGCAGCTTAGAACTAGCGGGAGCTTACGAGCAGTACTTC

j_gene: TRBJ1-5
d_gene: -
abundance: many
v_gene: TRBV20-1
CDR3aa: CSAPLGNRTIWRNQPQHF
CDR3nt: TGCAGTGCTCCTCTAGGTAATAGGACAATTTGGCGCAATCAGCCCCAGCATTTT

j_gene: TRBJ2-7
d_gene: -
abundance: many
v_gene: TRBV5-6
CDR3aa: CASSPTKDYSYEQYF
CDR3nt: TGTGCCAGCAGCCCTACCAAGGATTACTCCTACGAGCAGTACTTC

j_gene: TRBJ2-3
d_gene: TRBD1
abundance: many
v_gene: TRBV28
CDR3aa: CASSPGQGAPDTQYF
CDR3nt: TGTGCCAGCAGTCCCGGACAGGGGGCCCCAGATACGCAGTATTTT

j_gene: TRBJ2-1
d_gene: -
abundance: many
v_gene: TRBV28
CDR3aa: CASSFPNNEQFF
CDR3nt: TGTGCCAGCAGTTTCCCCAACAATGAGCAGTTCTTC

j_gene: TRBJ2-7
d_gene: -
abundance: many
v_gene: TRBV19
CDR3aa: CASSIGITYEQYF
CDR3nt: TGTGCCAGTAGTATAGGGATCACCTACGAGCAGTACTTC

j_gene: TRBJ1-5
d_gene: -
abundance: many
v_gene: TRBV4-2
CDR3aa: CASSPEVLGNNQPQHF
CDR3nt: TGTGCCAGCAGCCCCGAAGTTTTAGGAAACAATCAGCCCCAGCATTTT

j_gene: TRBJ2-1
d_gene: TRBD2
abundance: few
v_gene: TRBV12-3/TRBV12-4
CDR3aa: CASNTGTSHDNEQFF
CDR3nt: TGTGCCAGCAACACCGGGACTAGCCATGACAATGAGCAGTTCTTC

j_gene: TRBJ2-7
d_gene: TRBD2
abundance: many
v_gene: TRBV27
CDR3aa: CASGLALTYEQYF
CDR3nt: TGTGCCAGCGGACTAGCTCTCACCTACGAGCAGTACTTC

j_gene: TRBJ1-1
d_gene: -
abundance: -
v_gene: TRBV6-5
CDR3aa: CASTPDTGSTGAFF
CDR3nt: TGTGCCAGCACCCCGGACACAGGGAGCACTGGAGCTTTCTTT

j_gene: TRBJ1-5
d_gene: TRBD1
abundance: many
v_gene: TRBV19
CDR3aa: CASRRGQGYLDQPQHF
CDR3nt: TGTGCCAGTAGGAGGGGACAGGGATATTTGGATCAGCCCCAGCATTTT

j_gene: TRBJ1-5
d_gene: -
abundance: many
v_gene: TRBV28
CDR3aa: CASTVGGNQPQHF
CDR3nt: TGTGCCAGCACAGTCGGGGGCAATCAGCCCCAGCATTTT

j_gene: TRBJ2-1
d_gene: TRBD2
abundance: few
v_gene: TRBV19
CDR3aa: CASRPPKSGSSYNEQFF
CDR3nt: TGTGCCAGTAGGCCCCCCAAAAGCGGGAGCTCCTACAATGAGCAGTTCTTC

j_gene: TRBJ2-1
d_gene: TRBD2
abundance: many
v_gene: TRBV6-5
CDR3aa: CASSLNSGEYNEQFF
CDR3nt: TGTGCCAGCAGTTTGAATAGCGGGGAGTACAATGAGCAGTTCTTC

j_gene: TRBJ2-7
d_gene: -
abundance: many
v_gene: TRBV7-9
CDR3aa: CASSLVVRDNYEQYF
CDR3nt: TGTGCCAGCAGCTTAGTAGTCCGGGACAACTACGAGCAGTACTTC

j_gene: TRBJ2-7
d_gene: TRBD1
abundance: many
v_gene: TRBV7-9
CDR3aa: CASSYEADRATEQYF
CDR3nt: TGTGCCAGCAGCTACGAGGCAGACAGGGCCACGGAGCAGTACTTC

j_gene: TRBJ2-7
d_gene: -
abundance: many
v_gene: TRBV25-1
CDR3aa: CASSDFHERTSYEQYF
CDR3nt: TGTGCCAGCAGTGATTTCCACGAGCGTACCTCCTACGAGCAGTACTTC

j_gene: TRBJ2-1
d_gene: TRBD2
abundance: many
v_gene: TRBV20-1
CDR3aa: CSAFPSAGVSYNEQFF
CDR3nt: TGCAGTGCTTTCCCGTCAGCGGGAGTATCCTACAATGAGCAGTTCTTC

j_gene: TRBJ2-4
d_gene: TRBD2
abundance: once
v_gene: TRBV28
CDR3aa: CASSDLLGLAGRDKNIQYF
CDR3nt: TGTGCCAGCAGCGATCTCCTGGGACTAGCGGGAAGAGACAAAAACATTCAGTACTTC

j_gene: TRBJ1-6
d_gene: -
abundance: many
v_gene: TRBV27
CDR3aa: CASSSLLGKGDNSPLHF
CDR3nt: TGTGCCAGCAGTTCTCTGCTGGGCAAGGGGGATAATTCACCCCTCCACTTT

j_gene: TRBJ2-5
d_gene: TRBD2
abundance: many
v_gene: TRBV27
CDR3aa: CASSLWGTSGRAQETQYF
CDR3nt: TGTGCCAGCAGTTTATGGGGTACTAGCGGGAGGGCTCAAGAGACCCAGTACTTC

j_gene: TRBJ2-3
d_gene: -
abundance: many
v_gene: TRBV9
CDR3aa: CASSGSTDTQYF
CDR3nt: TGTGCCAGCAGCGGCTCCACAGATACGCAGTATTTT

j_gene: TRBJ2-5
d_gene: -
abundance: -
v_gene: TRBV9
CDR3aa: CAGSSSTVQETQYF
CDR3nt: TGTGCCGGCAGCTCGAGCACGGTCCAAGAGACCCAGTACTTC

j_gene: TRBJ2-1
d_gene: -
abundance: many
v_gene: TRBV20-1
CDR3aa: CSARDRLTYYNEQFF
CDR3nt: TGCAGTGCTAGAGATCGGTTGACATACTACAATGAGCAGTTCTTC

j_gene: TRBJ2-2
d_gene: TRBD1
abundance: many
v_gene: TRBV27
CDR3aa: CASNSGRGLGGELFF
CDR3nt: TGTGCCAGCAACTCCGGTAGGGGGCTTGGAGGGGAGCTGTTTTTT

j_gene: TRBJ2-2
d_gene: TRBD2
abundance: once
v_gene: TRBV4-1
CDR3aa: CASSPTGLAGGPGGELFF
CDR3nt: TGCGCCAGCAGCCCAACGGGACTAGCGGGAGGGCCGGGCGGGGAGCTGTTTTTT

j_gene: TRBJ1-3
d_gene: -
abundance: few
v_gene: TRBV2
CDR3aa: CASSSGVNSGNTIYF
CDR3nt: TGTGCCAGCAGCTCGGGGGTGAACTCTGGAAACACCATATATTTT

j_gene: TRBJ2-3
d_gene: -
abundance: many
v_gene: TRBV28
CDR3aa: CASWGLVGDTQYF
CDR3nt: TGTGCCAGCTGGGGACTGGTGGGGGATACGCAGTATTTT

j_gene: TRBJ2-5
d_gene: -
abundance: many
v_gene: TRBV5-1
CDR3aa: CASKVLPEKTQYF
CDR3nt: TGCGCCAGCAAGGTCTTACCAGAGAAGACCCAGTACTTC

j_gene: TRBJ2-1
d_gene: -
abundance: few
v_gene: TRBV6-2/TRBV6-3
CDR3aa: CASSYSGYEQFF
CDR3nt: TGTGCCAGCAGTTATTCGGGATATGAGCAGTTCTTC

j_gene: TRBJ1-1
d_gene: -
abundance: many
v_gene: TRBV15
CDR3aa: CATSTPGANTEAFF
CDR3nt: TGTGCCACCAGCACACCGGGCGCAAACACTGAAGCTTTCTTT

j_gene: TRBJ1-2
d_gene: -
abundance: many
v_gene: TRBV6-2/TRBV6-3
CDR3aa: CASSSTLNYGYTF
CDR3nt: TGTGCCAGCAGTTCTACCTTGAACTATGGCTACACCTTC

j_gene: TRBJ1-4
d_gene: -
abundance: few
v_gene: TRBV10-3
CDR3aa: CAISETGRNEKLFF
CDR3nt: TGTGCCATCAGTGAGACAGGGCGAAATGAAAAACTGTTTTTT

j_gene: TRBJ2-1
d_gene: TRBD2
abundance: -
v_gene: TRBV7-9
CDR3aa: CASSTRTSDAERFF
CDR3nt: TGTGCCAGCAGCACCCGGACTAGCGACGCGGAGCGGTTCTTC

j_gene: TRBJ2-1
d_gene: -
abundance: few
v_gene: TRBV20-1
CDR3aa: CSARGSNNYNEQFF
CDR3nt: TGCAGTGCTAGGGGTAGCAATAACTACAATGAGCAGTTCTTC

j_gene: TRBJ2-7
d_gene: TRBD2
abundance: -
v_gene: TRBV2
CDR3aa: CANSEAKRESYEQYF
CDR3nt: TGTGCCAACAGTGAAGCGAAGCGGGAGAGCTACGAGCAGTACTTC

j_gene: TRBJ2-5
d_gene: -
abundance: many
v_gene: TRBV23-1
CDR3aa: CASRYVPLPPKTQYF
CDR3nt: TGCGCCAGCAGATACGTGCCTCTCCCCCCCAAGACCCAGTACTTC

j_gene: TRBJ2-1
d_gene: -
abundance: many
v_gene: TRBV7-8
CDR3aa: CASSVPTAGGRGRFNEQFF
CDR3nt: TGTGCCAGCAGCGTTCCCACAGCCGGGGGCCGGGGAAGGTTCAATGAGCAGTTCTTC

j_gene: TRBJ1-2
d_gene: TRBD1
abundance: once
v_gene: TRBV10-2
CDR3aa: CASSQDRVYGYTF
CDR3nt: TGCGCCAGCAGCCAGGACAGGGTCTATGGCTACACCTTC

j_gene: TRBJ2-2
d_gene: TRBD2
abundance: many
v_gene: TRBV23-1
CDR3aa: CASSPTPPGLAGSNTGELFF
CDR3nt: TGCGCCAGCAGCCCGACCCCCCCCGGACTAGCGGGATCGAACACCGGGGAGCTGTTTTTT

j_gene: TRBJ2-5
d_gene: TRBD2
abundance: many
v_gene: TRBV9
CDR3aa: CASSVDVASGYLPRETQYF
CDR3nt: TGTGCCAGCAGCGTAGACGTGGCTAGCGGGTACCTCCCGCGGGAGACCCAGTACTTC

j_gene: TRBJ2-5
d_gene: TRBD1
abundance: many
v_gene: TRBV5-1
CDR3aa: CASKTGTGGRETQYF
CDR3nt: TGCGCCAGCAAAACCGGGACAGGGGGAAGAGAGACCCAGTACTTC

j_gene: TRBJ2-2
d_gene: -
abundance: many
v_gene: TRBV30
CDR3aa: CAWGEAGELFF
CDR3nt: TGTGCCTGGGGTGAGGCCGGGGAGCTGTTTTTT

j_gene: TRBJ2-7
d_gene: -
abundance: -
v_gene: TRBV28
CDR3aa: CASSLKRGRGGGMRYEQYF
CDR3nt: TGTGCCAGCAGTTTGAAGAGAGGGAGGGGAGGGGGGATGAGATACGAGCAGTACTTC

j_gene: TRBJ2-5
d_gene: TRBD2
abundance: many
v_gene: TRBV27
CDR3aa: CASSPGTSIETQYF
CDR3nt: TGTGCCAGCAGTCCGGGGACTAGCATAGAGACCCAGTACTTC

j_gene: TRBJ2-3
d_gene: TRBD2
abundance: few
v_gene: TRBV6-5
CDR3aa: CASSGLAGAGDTQYF
CDR3nt: TGTGCCAGCAGCGGACTAGCGGGAGCGGGAGATACGCAGTATTTT